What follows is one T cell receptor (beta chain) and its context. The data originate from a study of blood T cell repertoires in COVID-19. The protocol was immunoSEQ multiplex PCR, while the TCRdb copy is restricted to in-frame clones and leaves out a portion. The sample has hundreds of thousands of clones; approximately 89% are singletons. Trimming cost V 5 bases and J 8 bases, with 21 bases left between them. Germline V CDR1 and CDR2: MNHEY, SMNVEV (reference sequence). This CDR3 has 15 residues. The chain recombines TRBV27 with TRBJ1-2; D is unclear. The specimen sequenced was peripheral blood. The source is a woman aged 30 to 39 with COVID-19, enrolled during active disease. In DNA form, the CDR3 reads TGTGCCAGCAGTGGCCTCGGTAGGCGGCTTGGGGGCTACACCTTC. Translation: CASSGLGRRLGGYTF.